A single sample is the source of the 11 T cell receptor beta chains below, sequenced in a study of T cells in Graves' hyperthyroidism and ophthalmopathy (dated by TCRdb to the late 2010s). The library was built by means of multiplex PCR. These reads were obtained on an Illumina HiSeq 2000. The TCR beta CDR3 regions were amplified from the RNA transcripts. The TCR CDR3 was subjected to a first round of RT-PCR using the HTBI primer set and the Qiagen OneStep RT-PCR kit. The public reads were reprocessed in TCRdb via fastp at Q25 and MiXCR, keeping in-frame beta chains. Rows are unified per CDR3 protein, each entry keeping the most common DNA and genes. The sample profile shows over 250,000 distinct CDR3 sequences; 20% to 25% of them were found once. Around two thirds of the sample is in the top ten clones. The sample consisted of blood. The origin of the receptors is a man aged 25-45 years with Graves' ophthalmopathy.

The chain has TRBV27 and TRBJ2-7; the D gene could be TRBD1 or TRBD2 (5 bases each). The CDR3 runs to 17 residues. The V gene lost 5 bases and the J gene lost 0 bases, with 20 bases spanning the gap. The germline V gene encodes CDR1 MNHEY and CDR2 SMNVEV (reference sequence). CDR3 nucleotide sequence: TGTGCCAGCAGTCCCGGGGACCCGAGGTTAAGCTCCTACGAGCAGTACTTC. Translation gives CASSPGDPRLSSYEQYF.

The chain combines TRBV15 with TRBJ2-3; possible D gene TRBD1, 5 bases. Germline V gene data show CDR1 as LNHNV and CDR2 as YYDKDF (reference sequence). Trimming took off 0 bases at V and 2 bases at J, with 12 bases between the two ends. The CDR3 covers 16 residues. CDR3 coding DNA: TGTGCCACCAGCAGAGACCTTCCAGGGAACACAGATACGCAGTATTTT. Encoded protein: CATSRDLPGNTDTQYF.

This clonotype was picked up one time. The V and J genes are TRBV2 and TRBJ2-7; 15 bases map to TRBD2. Germline V lookup: CDR1 SNHLY, CDR2 FYNNEI. The CDR3 is 18 amino acids. V dropped 3 bases and J dropped 1; count of bases not matched to a gene: 7. The CDR3 DNA reads as TGTGCCAGCAGTGAGACCGGGACTAGCGGGAGGACATCCTACGAGCAGTACTTC. Its protein product is CASSETGTSGRTSYEQYF.

This clonotype came up a few times. This chain connects TRBV20-1 to TRBJ2-1, with 15 bases lining up with TRBD2. The CDR3 totals 14 residues. The V gene's germline CDR1 is DFQATT and CDR2 SNEGSKA (reference sequence). V lost 5 bases and J lost 8; bases outside the gene matches: 4. The CDR3 bases are TGCAGTGCTTCGGGACTAGCGGGAGGCTATGAGCAGTTCTTC. Its protein is CSASGLAGGYEQFF.

Written as DNA, the CDR3 is TGTGCCAGCAGCCGGGACAGCAACAATCAGCCCCAGCATTTT. Translated: CASSRDSNNQPQHF. This chain connects TRBV12-3 or TRBV12-4 to TRBJ1-5; 7 nucleotides match TRBD1. This CDR3 comprises 14 residues. J was trimmed by 3 bases and V by 6 bases; bases with no gene match: 5.

V is TRBV10-3 and J is TRBJ2-6; weak D call: TRBD1 (5 bases). CDR1 and CDR2 (germline): ENHRY, SYGVKD. Trimming pared 2 bases from V and 0 bases from J, leaving 17 bases between. This CDR3 has 19 amino acids. The CDR3 nucleotides are TGTGCCATCAGTGAGGCGGAAGGTCAGGGCCTCTCTGGGGCCAACGTCCTGACTTTC. As protein: CAISEAEGQGLSGANVLTF.

This clonotype was counted between two and nine times. V and J are TRBV19 and TRBJ2-1; TRBD2 matches at 8 bases. With 4 bases clipped from V and 1 base from J, the junction kept 6 bases outside the gene matches. The CDR3 contains 16 residues. CDR1 is LNHDA, CDR2 SQIVND, per germline (reference sequence). For the CDR3, the DNA is TGTGCCAGTAGTACCTCGGGACTAGGGTCCTACAATGAGCAGTTCTTC. It yields the protein CASSTSGLGSYNEQFF. Together with reference TRBV19 and TRBJ2-1, the CDR3 gives the full variable domain: DGGITQSPKYLFRKEGQNVTLSCEQNLNHDAMYWYRQDPGQGLRLIYYSQIVNDFQKGDIAEGYSVSREKKESFPLTVTSAQKNPTAFYLCASSTSGLGSYNEQFFGPGTRLTVL.

This clonotype appeared many times. In nucleotides, the CDR3 is TGTGCCAGCAGTTTAAAAAGCGGGAGTTGGTTCTACGAGCAGTACTTC. Amino acids: CASSLKSGSWFYEQYF. The chain uses TRBV27 and TRBJ2-7, with 8 nucleotides matching TRBD2. The CDR3 has 16 residues. The germline gives CDR1 MNHEY, CDR2 SMNVEV (reference sequence). J lost 3 bases, V lost 2 bases, and 9 bases had no gene match.

This chain links TRBV7-3 with TRBJ2-2; D may be TRBD1 or TRBD2 (5 bases each). V was cut by 2 bases and J by 5 bases, with 15 bases left in between. The CDR3 contains 16 residues. Looked up from germline, CDR1 is SGHTA and CDR2 is FQGTGA. The CDR3 DNA reads as TGTGCCAGCAGCTTAGCCGGGACCGGGGTTACCGGGGAGCTGTTTTTT. This encodes CASSLAGTGVTGELFF.

This chain connects TRBV9 to TRBJ2-5; TRBD2 agrees at 9 bases. Germline V lookup: CDR1 SGDLS, CDR2 YYNGEE. Losses at the gene ends were 4 bases for V and 5 bases for J; bases not matched to a gene: 9. The CDR3 sequence is 15 residues long. The CDR3 loop is CASSPTSGLWETQYF. The DNA for the CDR3 is TGTGCCAGCAGCCCGACTAGCGGACTTTGGGAGACCCAGTACTTC.

In this sample, this clonotype turned up many times. The V call is TRBV27, the J call TRBJ1-5; D unclear. The CDR3 is 14 residues long. CDR1 and CDR2 from the germline V gene are MNHEY and SMNVEV (reference sequence). Trimming took off 5 bases at V and 1 base at J, with 9 bases between the two ends. The CDR3 spells CASSPSGSNQPQHF. The CDR3 region has the DNA TGTGCCAGCAGTCCATCCGGGAGCAATCAGCCCCAGCATTTT.